This T cell receptor beta chain was sequenced in a study of blood T cell repertoires in COVID-19. Overall study context: The United States, Italy and Spain supplied acute and convalescent COVID-19 samples. Sample material is recorded as cDNA or gDNA derived from T cells, B-cell-depleted T cells, or PBMCs.

Under the authors' procedure: The authors estimated nucleated cell counts from reference gene primer amplification. Sequenced by immunoSEQ multiplex PCR; TCRdb stores in-frame clones only, minus some. D and trimming come from the DNA, and the V and J calls and clone size come from that table. The sample lists 45,000 or so clones; approximately 90% were seen once. Sequenced: peripheral blood. This sequence was found in a man between 35 and 55 years old with active COVID-19.

The CDR3 DNA reads TGTGCCAGCAGCCTTAGCGGGAGAATGGGGGATACGCAGTATTTT. This sequence encodes CASSLSGRMGDTQYF. The gene calls are TRBV28 and TRBJ2-3; 9 nucleotides line up with TRBD2. CDR3 size: 15 residues. The germline gives CDR1 MDHEN, CDR2 SYDVKM. V shed 6 bases and J 6 bases; nucleotides not matched to a gene: 10. Full variable domain (rest looked up from reference TRBV28 and TRBJ2-3): DVKVTQSSRYLVKRTGEKVFLECVQDMDHENMFWYRQDPGLGLRLIYFSYDVKMKEKGDIPEGYSVSREKKERFSLILESASTNQTSMYLCASSLSGRMGDTQYFGPGTRLTVL.